Sequencing of this T cell receptor beta chain was carried out in a study of T-cell memory formation after mild COVID-19. Study as a whole: Among the donors, TCR clusters were largely specific to each donor.

Using constant-segment primers, 5'RACE produced TCR alpha and TCR beta cDNA libraries carrying sample barcodes and UMIs. MiXCR was run by TCRdb on the 5' RACE reads, yielding one entry per CDR3 protein. The repertoire has about 470,000 distinct CDR3 sequences, about 23% of them found once; the top ten carry around 13%. The CDR3 covers 15 residues. CDR1 is SGHRS and CDR2 is YFSETQ in the germline V gene. The V end lost 0 bases, the J end lost 2 bases, and 10 bases lay between the germline ends. Sequences were obtained from PBMCs or a T cell subset sorted from them (not recorded which). This clonotype was obtained from an adult woman who had mild COVID-19 (a few samples of this study predate the infection). Cell type and time point are not known. The chain has TRBV5-1 and TRBJ2-3; D gene uncertain. CDR3 in amino acids: CASSLELLPTDTQYF. CDR3 nucleotide sequence: TGCGCCAGCAGCTTGGAACTGCTACCCACAGATACGCAGTATTTT.